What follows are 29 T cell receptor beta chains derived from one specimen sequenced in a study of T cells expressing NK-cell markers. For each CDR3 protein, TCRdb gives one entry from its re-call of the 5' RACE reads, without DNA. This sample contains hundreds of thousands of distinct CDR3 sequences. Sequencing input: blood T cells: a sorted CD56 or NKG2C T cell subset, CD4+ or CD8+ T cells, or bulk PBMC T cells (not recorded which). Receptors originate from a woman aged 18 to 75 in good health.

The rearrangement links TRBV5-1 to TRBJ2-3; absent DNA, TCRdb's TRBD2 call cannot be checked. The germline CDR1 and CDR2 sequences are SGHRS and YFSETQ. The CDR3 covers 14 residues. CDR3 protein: CASSLSTLAGGEYF.

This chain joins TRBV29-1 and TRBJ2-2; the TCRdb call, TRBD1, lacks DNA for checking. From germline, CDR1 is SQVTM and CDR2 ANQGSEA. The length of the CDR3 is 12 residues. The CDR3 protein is CSVSGSGGELFF.

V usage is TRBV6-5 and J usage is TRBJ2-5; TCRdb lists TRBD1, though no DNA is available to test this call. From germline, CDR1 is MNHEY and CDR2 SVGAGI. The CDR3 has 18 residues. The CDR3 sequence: CASSYSPQGWTPEETQYF.

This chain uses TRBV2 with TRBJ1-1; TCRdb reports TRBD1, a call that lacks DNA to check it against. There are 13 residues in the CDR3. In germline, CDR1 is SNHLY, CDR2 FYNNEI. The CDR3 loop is CASKQGRETEAFF.

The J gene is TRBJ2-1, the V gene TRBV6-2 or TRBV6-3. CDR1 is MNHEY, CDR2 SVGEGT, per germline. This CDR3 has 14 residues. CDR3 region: CASSGWQLDNEQFF.

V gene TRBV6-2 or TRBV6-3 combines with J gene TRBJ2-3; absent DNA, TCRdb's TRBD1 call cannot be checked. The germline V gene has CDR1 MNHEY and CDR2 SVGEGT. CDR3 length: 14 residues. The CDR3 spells CATTEGPSTDTQYF.

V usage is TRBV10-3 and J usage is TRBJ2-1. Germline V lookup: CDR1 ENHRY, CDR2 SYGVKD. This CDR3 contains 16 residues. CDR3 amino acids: CAISEPEATPTNEQFF.

The CDR3 protein is CASSMGLAGDYNEQFF. The rearrangement links TRBV5-4 to TRBJ2-1; TCRdb outputs TRBD2, but without DNA this stays unchecked. The CDR3 is 16 amino acids. The germline V gene encodes CDR1 SGHNT and CDR2 YYREEE (reference sequence).

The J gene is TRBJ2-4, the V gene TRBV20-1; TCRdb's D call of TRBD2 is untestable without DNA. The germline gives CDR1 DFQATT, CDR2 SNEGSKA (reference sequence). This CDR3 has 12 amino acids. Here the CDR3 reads CSAPRGGNIQYF.

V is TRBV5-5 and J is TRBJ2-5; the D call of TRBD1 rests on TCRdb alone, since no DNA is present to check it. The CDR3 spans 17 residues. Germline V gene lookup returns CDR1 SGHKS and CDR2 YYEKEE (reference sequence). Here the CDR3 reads CASSLDMWDRIQETQYF. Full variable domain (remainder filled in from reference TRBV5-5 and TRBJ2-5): DAGVTQSPTHLIKTRGQQVTLRCSPISGHKSVSWYQQVLGQGPQFIFQYYEKEERGRGNFPDRFSARQFPNYSSELNVNALLLGDSALYLCASSLDMWDRIQETQYFGPGTRLLVL.

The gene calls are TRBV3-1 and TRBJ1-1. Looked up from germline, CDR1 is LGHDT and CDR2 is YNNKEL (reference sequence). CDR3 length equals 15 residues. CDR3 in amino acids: CASSQGSYFNTEAFF.

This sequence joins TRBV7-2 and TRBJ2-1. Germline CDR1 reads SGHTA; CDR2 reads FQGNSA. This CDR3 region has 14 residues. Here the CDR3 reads CASSFGNGYVEQFF.

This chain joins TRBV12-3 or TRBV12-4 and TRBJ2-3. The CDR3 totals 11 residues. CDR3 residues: CASSFVDTQYF.

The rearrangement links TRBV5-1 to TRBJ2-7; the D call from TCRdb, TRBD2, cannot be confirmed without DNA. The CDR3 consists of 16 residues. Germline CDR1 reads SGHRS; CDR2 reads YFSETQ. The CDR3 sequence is CASRVGTSGRNYEQYF.

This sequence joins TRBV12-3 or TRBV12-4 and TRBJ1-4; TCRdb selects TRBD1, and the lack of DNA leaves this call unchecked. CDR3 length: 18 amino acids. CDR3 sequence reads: CASSLARDSRIMGEKLFF.

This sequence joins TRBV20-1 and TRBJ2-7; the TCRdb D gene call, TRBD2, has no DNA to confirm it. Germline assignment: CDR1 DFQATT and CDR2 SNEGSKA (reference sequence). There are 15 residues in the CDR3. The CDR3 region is CSGRPPGRVSREQYF.

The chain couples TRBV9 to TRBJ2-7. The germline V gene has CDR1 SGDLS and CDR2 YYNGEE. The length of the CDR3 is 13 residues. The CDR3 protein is CASSVYSNYEQYF.

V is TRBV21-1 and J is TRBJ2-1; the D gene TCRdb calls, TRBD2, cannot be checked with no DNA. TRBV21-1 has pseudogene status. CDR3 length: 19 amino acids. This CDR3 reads CASSPGLAGASNSYNEQFF.

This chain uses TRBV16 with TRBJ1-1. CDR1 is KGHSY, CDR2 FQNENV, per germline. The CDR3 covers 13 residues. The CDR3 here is CASSQIRVSEAFF.

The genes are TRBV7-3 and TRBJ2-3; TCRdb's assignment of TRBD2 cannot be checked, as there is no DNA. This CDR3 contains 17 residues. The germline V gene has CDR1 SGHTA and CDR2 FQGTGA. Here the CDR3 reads CASSLSGPSGRVDTQYF. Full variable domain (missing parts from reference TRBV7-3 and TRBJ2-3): GAGVSQTPSNKVTEKGKYVELRCDPISGHTALYWYRQSLGQGPEFLIYFQGTGAADDSGLPNDRFFAVRPEGSVSTLKIQRTERGDSAVYLCASSLSGPSGRVDTQYFGPGTRLTVL.

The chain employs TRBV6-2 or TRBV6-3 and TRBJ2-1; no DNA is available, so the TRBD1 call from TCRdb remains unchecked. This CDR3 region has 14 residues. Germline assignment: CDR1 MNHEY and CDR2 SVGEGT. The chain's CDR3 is CATARDRGWDEQFF.

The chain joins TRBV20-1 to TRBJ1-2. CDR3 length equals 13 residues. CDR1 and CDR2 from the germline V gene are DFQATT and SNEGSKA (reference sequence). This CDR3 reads CSAPTRLQPIYTF.

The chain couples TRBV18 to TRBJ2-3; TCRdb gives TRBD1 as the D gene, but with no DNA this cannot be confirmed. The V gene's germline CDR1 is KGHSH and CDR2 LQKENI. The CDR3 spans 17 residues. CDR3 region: CASSPRPGQGSTDTQYF.

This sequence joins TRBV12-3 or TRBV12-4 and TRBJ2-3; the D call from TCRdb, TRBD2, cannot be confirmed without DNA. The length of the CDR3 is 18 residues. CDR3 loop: CASSLALRTSYSTDTQYF.

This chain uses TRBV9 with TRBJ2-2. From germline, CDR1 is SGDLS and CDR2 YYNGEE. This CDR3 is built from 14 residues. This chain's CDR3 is CASSVGPDTGELFF.

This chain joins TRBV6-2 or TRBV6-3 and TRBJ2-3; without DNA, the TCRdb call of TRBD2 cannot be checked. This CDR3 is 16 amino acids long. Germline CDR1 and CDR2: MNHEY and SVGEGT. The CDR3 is CASSYRLAGTTDTQYF.

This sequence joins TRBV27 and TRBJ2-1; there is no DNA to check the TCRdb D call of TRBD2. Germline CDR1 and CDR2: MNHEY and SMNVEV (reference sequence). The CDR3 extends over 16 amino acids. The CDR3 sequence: CASSPLAGGPLNEQFF.

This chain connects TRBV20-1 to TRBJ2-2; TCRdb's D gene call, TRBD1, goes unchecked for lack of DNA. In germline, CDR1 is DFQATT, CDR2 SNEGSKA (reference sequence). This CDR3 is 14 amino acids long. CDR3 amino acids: CSATPASNTGELFF.

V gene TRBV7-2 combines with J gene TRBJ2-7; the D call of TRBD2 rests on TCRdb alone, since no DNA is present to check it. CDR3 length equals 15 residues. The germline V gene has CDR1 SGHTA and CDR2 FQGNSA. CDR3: CASSAGLAGTYEQYF.